A selection of T cell receptor beta chains follows, all from one sample in a study of T cells in Graves' hyperthyroidism and ophthalmopathy. TCRdb reprocessed the multiplex PCR reads via MiXCR and lists one record per CDR3 protein. The table has approximately 870,000 distinct CDR3 sequences, over 35% seen once. Sequenced input: blood. The receptors here all came from a man in his late teens or twenties with Graves' hyperthyroidism. CDR3s include the opening cysteine and the closing phenylalanine or tryptophan. A D gene is named only where the DNA matches it firmly. The listing skips clone size in some rows; elsewhere it reads once, few, many or a size class.

J | V | size | D | CDR3 | DNA
TRBJ2-7 | TRBV29-1 | - | - | CSVEDPTRGLYEQYF | TGCAGCGTTGAAGATCCCACCAGGGGTCTCTACGAGCAGTACTTC
TRBJ1-2 | TRBV19 | few | - | CASKSGGYGYTF | TGTGCCAGTAAAAGCGGGGGCTATGGCTACACCTTC
TRBJ2-5 | TRBV5-8 | few | - | CASSPDSDWETQYF | TGTGCCAGCAGCCCTGACTCAGACTGGGAGACCCAGTACTTC
TRBJ1-5 | TRBV12-3/TRBV12-4 | few | - | CASSLGERLNQPQHF | TGTGCCAGCAGTTTAGGGGAGCGGCTCAATCAGCCCCAGCATTTT
TRBJ2-7 | TRBV20-1 | few | TRBD2 | CSALPASGGSYEQYF | TGCAGTGCTCTCCCCGCTAGCGGAGGCTCCTACGAGCAGTACTTC
TRBJ1-2 | TRBV7-9 | many | TRBD1 | CASSFPDRGLDYTF | TGTGCCAGCAGCTTCCCCGACAGGGGTCTAGACTACACCTTC
TRBJ2-2 | TRBV2 | - | - | CASSGLSTNTGELFF | TGTGCCAGCAGTGGGCTTAGCACGAACACCGGGGAGCTGTTTTTT
TRBJ1-5 | TRBV2 | many | TRBD1 | CASSEGQGDQPQHF | TGTGCCAGCAGTGAGGGACAGGGTGATCAGCCCCAGCATTTT
TRBJ1-5 | TRBV2 | many | - | CASRGPSQPQHF | TGTGCCAGCAGGGGACCCTCTCAGCCCCAGCATTTT
TRBJ2-2 | TRBV20-1 | - | - | CSASEAGFGELFF | TGCAGTGCTAGCGAGGCAGGGTTCGGGGAGCTGTTTTTT
TRBJ2-3 | TRBV5-8 | once | - | CASSSPLYF | TGTGCCAGCAGCTCGCCCCTGTATTTT
TRBJ1-2 | TRBV11-2 | - | - | CASSKRGPGYTF | TGTGCCAGCAGCAAAAGGGGACCCGGCTACACCTTC
TRBJ2-7 | TRBV7-8 | few | TRBD2 | CASSLAGSATSESYEQYF | TGTGCCAGCAGCTTAGCGGGATCCGCGACTAGCGAGAGCTACGAGCAGTACTTC
TRBJ1-2 | TRBV10-3 | - | TRBD1 | CAIKGDRAKYGYTF | TGTGCCATCAAAGGGGACAGGGCGAAATATGGCTACACCTTC
TRBJ2-5 | TRBV20-1 | few | TRBD2 | CSARVDGRSSGTQYF | TGCAGTGCTAGAGTAGACGGGAGGAGTAGTGGGACCCAGTACTTC
TRBJ1-1 | TRBV7-2 | many | - | CASSLVEGYTEAFF | TGTGCCAGCAGCTTAGTGGAAGGGTACACTGAAGCTTTCTTT
TRBJ2-7 | TRBV5-1 | - | TRBD1 | CASSGDRGLYEQYF | TGCGCCAGCAGCGGGGACAGGGGTCTCTACGAGCAGTACTTC
TRBJ2-7 | TRBV20-1 | - | - | CSARLASEHEQYF | TGCAGTGCTAGGTTAGCTAGCGAACACGAGCAGTACTTC
TRBJ2-1 | TRBV12-3/TRBV12-4 | - | - | CASSPPSSGYNEQFF | TGTGCCAGCAGCCCCCCTTCCAGCGGCTACAATGAGCAGTTCTTC
TRBJ2-2 | TRBV20-1 | - | TRBD1 | CSASGQGVYTGELFF | TGCAGTGCTTCGGGACAGGGGGTTTACACCGGGGAGCTGTTTTTT
TRBJ2-5 | TRBV7-2 | - | - | CASSTPGTSWEAQYF | TGTGCCAGCAGCACCCCCGGGACTTCCTGGGAGGCCCAGTACTTC
TRBJ2-5 | TRBV9 | many | TRBD2 | CASSQAGGQETQYF | TGTGCCAGCAGCCAAGCGGGAGGCCAAGAGACCCAGTACTTC
TRBJ1-1 | TRBV25-1 | once | - | CASSLLGHQNTEAFF | TGTGCCAGCAGCCTATTGGGACACCAGAACACTGAAGCTTTCTTT
TRBJ1-4 | TRBV9 | many | TRBD1 | CASSVTGGAVNEKLFF | TGTGCCAGCAGCGTCACAGGGGGCGCGGTGAATGAAAAACTGTTTTTT
TRBJ2-7 | TRBV7-2 | - | - | CASSQSTGIYEQYF | TGCGCCAGCAGCCAATCCACAGGGATCTACGAGCAGTACTTC
TRBJ1-2 | TRBV9 | many | - | CASSYGGAAAYGYTF | TGTGCCAGCAGCTACGGGGGGGCAGCGGCTTATGGCTACACCTTC
TRBJ2-2 | TRBV29-1 | many | - | CSVEDGYRELFF | TGCAGCGTTGAGGACGGCTACCGGGAGCTGTTTTTT
TRBJ2-7 | TRBV10-3 | - | TRBD1 | CAISFHPTGVGAYEQYF | TGTGCCATCAGTTTCCATCCGACAGGGGTGGGCGCCTACGAGCAGTACTTC
TRBJ1-3 | TRBV19 | - | - | CASSIDGGAGVLNTIYF | TGTGCCAGTAGTATAGATGGAGGAGCGGGGGTGCTGAACACCATATATTTT
TRBJ2-7 | TRBV7-2 | many | TRBD1 | CASSSGGAGSYEQYF | TGTGCCAGCAGTTCAGGGGGCGCGGGATCCTACGAGCAGTACTTC
TRBJ1-6 | TRBV10-3 | - | - | CAISESEVRANSPLHF | TGTGCCATCAGTGAGAGTGAAGTCAGGGCAAACTCACCCCTCCACTTT
TRBJ1-6 | TRBV12-3/TRBV12-4 | - | - | CASSSTEEAYNSPLHF | TGTGCCAGCAGTTCGACAGAAGAGGCCTATAATTCACCCCTCCACTTT
TRBJ2-7 | TRBV9 | - | - | CASSETGQDPSYEQYF | TGTGCCAGCAGCGAAACCGGGCAGGACCCATCCTACGAGCAGTACTTC
TRBJ1-1 | TRBV7-6 | - | - | CASSLLRGVAFF | TGTGCCAGCAGCCTCCTCCGGGGGGTAGCTTTCTTT
TRBJ1-5 | TRBV7-9 | many | - | CASSLDSHNQPQHF | TGTGCCAGCAGCTTAGACAGCCACAATCAGCCCCAGCATTTT
TRBJ1-6 | TRBV6-5 | - | - | CASSYGGRLYNSPLHF | TGTGCCAGCAGTTACGGTGGACGGCTCTATAATTCACCCCTCCACTTT
TRBJ2-2 | TRBV7-2 | many | - | CASSLLNGELFF | TGTGCCAGCAGCCTACTAAACGGGGAGCTGTTTTTT
TRBJ1-6 | TRBV7-2 | - | - | CASSGQLYNSPLHF | TGTGCCAGCAGCGGACAGCTTTATAATTCACCCCTCCACTTT
TRBJ2-2 | TRBV9 | few | - | CASSVDPRGTGELFF | TGTGCCAGCAGCGTAGATCCCAGGGGTACCGGGGAGCTGTTTTTT
TRBJ1-1 | TRBV10-3 | - | - | CAWSVGTATEAFF | TGTGCCTGGAGTGTAGGCACCGCCACTGAAGCTTTCTTT
TRBJ2-7 | TRBV12-5 | - | TRBD2 | CASAAPGRTYEQYF | TGTGCTAGTGCCGCCCCCGGGAGGACCTACGAGCAGTACTTC
TRBJ1-1 | TRBV5-4 | many | - | CASIMQGYTEAFF | TGTGCCAGCATCATGCAGGGATACACTGAAGCTTTCTTT
TRBJ2-2 | TRBV5-1 | many | TRBD1 | CASSQGQGTGELFF | TGTGCCAGCAGCCAAGGACAGGGAACCGGGGAGCTGTTTTTT
TRBJ1-5 | TRBV12-3/TRBV12-4 | many | - | CASSGTGARQPQHF | TGTGCCAGCAGTGGGACGGGGGCGAGACAGCCCCAGCATTTT
TRBJ2-7 | TRBV29-1 | - | - | CSLVDASYEQYF | TGCAGCTTGGTGGACGCCTCCTACGAGCAGTACTTC
TRBJ1-1 | TRBV5-6 | few | - | CASSLRFGGTEAFF | TGTGCCAGCAGCTTGCGGTTCGGAGGCACTGAAGCTTTCTTT
TRBJ2-7 | TRBV6-6 | - | TRBD2 | CASSYPTSGGSYEQYF | TGTGCCAGCAGTTATCCGACTAGCGGGGGATCCTACGAGCAGTACTTC
TRBJ2-7 | TRBV4-1 | - | - | CASSQGQGALEQYF | TGCGCCAGCAGCCAAGGGCAGGGTGCCCTCGAGCAGTACTTC
TRBJ2-5 | TRBV7-9 | many | - | CASSPRTDLETQYF | TGTGCCAGCAGCCCCCGGACAGATTTAGAGACCCAGTACTTC
TRBJ1-2 | TRBV7-2 | - | - | CASSLIRDTGPGYTF | TGTGCCAGCAGCTTAATCAGGGACACCGGACCGGGCTACACCTTC
TRBJ2-3 | TRBV24-1 | - | - | CATSDLVSTDTQYF | TGTGCCACCAGTGATTTAGTCAGCACAGATACGCAGTATTTT
TRBJ2-2 | TRBV9 | - | - | CASSRVGEGTGELFF | TGTGCCAGCAGCCGGGTGGGAGAAGGAACCGGGGAGCTGTTTTTT
TRBJ2-7 | TRBV7-8 | once | - | CASSSTSGRGSYEQYF | -
TRBJ2-7 | TRBV15 | - | TRBD2 | CATRESRAGESEQYF | TGTGCCACCCGCGAGTCTAGGGCGGGAGAGAGCGAGCAGTACTTC
TRBJ2-7 | TRBV7-9 | - | - | CASSYNTQGTSSYEQYF | TGCGCCAGCAGCTATAATACCCAGGGGACGAGCTCCTACGAGCAGTACTTC